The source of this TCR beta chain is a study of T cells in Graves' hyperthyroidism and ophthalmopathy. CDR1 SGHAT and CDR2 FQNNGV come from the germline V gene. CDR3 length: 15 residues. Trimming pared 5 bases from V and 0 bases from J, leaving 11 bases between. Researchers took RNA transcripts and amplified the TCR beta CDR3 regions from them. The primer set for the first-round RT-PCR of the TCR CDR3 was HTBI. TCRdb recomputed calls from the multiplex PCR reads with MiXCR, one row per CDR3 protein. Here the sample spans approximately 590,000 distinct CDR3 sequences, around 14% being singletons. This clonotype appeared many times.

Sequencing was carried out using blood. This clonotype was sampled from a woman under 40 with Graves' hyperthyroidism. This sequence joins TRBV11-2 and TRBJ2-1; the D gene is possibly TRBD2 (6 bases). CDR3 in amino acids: CASSGDLYSYNEQFF. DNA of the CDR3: TGTGCCAGCAGCGGGGACTTATACTCCTACAATGAGCAGTTCTTC.